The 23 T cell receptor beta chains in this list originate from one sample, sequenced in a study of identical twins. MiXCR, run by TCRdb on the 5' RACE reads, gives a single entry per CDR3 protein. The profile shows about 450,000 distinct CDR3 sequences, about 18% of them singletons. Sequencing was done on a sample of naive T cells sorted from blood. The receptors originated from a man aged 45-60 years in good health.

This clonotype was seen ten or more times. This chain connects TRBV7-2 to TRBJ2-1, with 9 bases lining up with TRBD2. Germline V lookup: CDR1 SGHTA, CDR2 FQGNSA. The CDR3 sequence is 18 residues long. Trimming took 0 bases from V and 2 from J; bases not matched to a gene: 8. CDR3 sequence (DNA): TGTGCCAGCAGCTTAGCGGCGGGCGGGGGGGCACCCTACAATGAGCAGTTCTTC. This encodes CASSLAAGGGAPYNEQFF.

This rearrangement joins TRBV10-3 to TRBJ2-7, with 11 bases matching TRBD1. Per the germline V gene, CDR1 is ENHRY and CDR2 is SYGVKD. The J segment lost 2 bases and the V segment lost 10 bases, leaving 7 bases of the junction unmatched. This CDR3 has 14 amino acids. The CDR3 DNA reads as TGTGCCACCACGCCGGGACAGGGGGCCTACGAGCAGTACTTC. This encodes CATTPGQGAYEQYF.

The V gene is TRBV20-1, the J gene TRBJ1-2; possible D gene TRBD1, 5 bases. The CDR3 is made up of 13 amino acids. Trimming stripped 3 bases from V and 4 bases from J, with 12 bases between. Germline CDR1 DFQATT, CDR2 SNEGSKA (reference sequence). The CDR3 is CSARGGAPYGYTF. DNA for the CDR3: TGCAGTGCTAGGGGTGGGGCTCCCTATGGCTACACCTTC.

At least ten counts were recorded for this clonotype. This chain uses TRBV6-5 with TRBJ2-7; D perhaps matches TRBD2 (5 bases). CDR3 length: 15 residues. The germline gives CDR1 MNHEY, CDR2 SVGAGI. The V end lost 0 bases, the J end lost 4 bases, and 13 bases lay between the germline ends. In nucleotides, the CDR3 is TGTGCCAGCAGTTACTCCTCCAGCGGTGAATACGAGCAGTACTTC. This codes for CASSYSSSGEYEQYF.

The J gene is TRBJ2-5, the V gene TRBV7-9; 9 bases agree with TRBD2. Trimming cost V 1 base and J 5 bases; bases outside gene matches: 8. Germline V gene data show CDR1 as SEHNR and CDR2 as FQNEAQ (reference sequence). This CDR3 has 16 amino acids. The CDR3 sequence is CASSLVAGVFPETQYF. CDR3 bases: TGTGCCAGCAGCTTAGTAGCGGGGGTGTTTCCGGAGACCCAGTACTTC.

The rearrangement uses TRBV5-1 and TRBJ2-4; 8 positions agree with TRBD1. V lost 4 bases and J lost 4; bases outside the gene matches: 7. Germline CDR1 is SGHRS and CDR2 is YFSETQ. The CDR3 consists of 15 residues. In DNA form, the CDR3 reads TGCGCCAGCAGCACAGGACGGACAGGGAAAAACATTCAGTACTTC. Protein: CASSTGRTGKNIQYF.

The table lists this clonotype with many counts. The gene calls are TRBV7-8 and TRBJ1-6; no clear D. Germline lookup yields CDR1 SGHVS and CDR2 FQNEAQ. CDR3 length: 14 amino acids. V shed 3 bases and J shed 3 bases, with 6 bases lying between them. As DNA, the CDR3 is TGTGCCAGCAGCTTCGGGCACTATAATTCACCCCTCCACTTT. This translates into CASSFGHYNSPLHF.

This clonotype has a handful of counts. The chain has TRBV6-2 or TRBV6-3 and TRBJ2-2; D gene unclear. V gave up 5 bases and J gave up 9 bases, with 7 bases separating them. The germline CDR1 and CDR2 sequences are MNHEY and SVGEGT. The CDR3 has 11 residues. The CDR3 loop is CASSQLRELFF. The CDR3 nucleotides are TGTGCCAGCAGTCAGCTCCGGGAGCTGTTTTTT.

The CDR3 bases are TGCGCCAGCAGCCCCATGGGCGGGAAAAATCAGCCCCAGCATTTT. Its translation: CASSPMGGKNQPQHF. This rearrangement joins TRBV5-1 to TRBJ1-5; D remains ambiguous. CDR1 and CDR2 from the germline V gene are SGHRS and YFSETQ. V lost 4 bases and J 4 bases, leaving 15 bases between the germline ends. The CDR3 is 15 residues long.

The CDR3 sequence: CASSIRGVGYEQFF. Written as DNA, the CDR3 is TGTGCCAGCAGCATACGGGGGGTTGGCTATGAGCAGTTCTTC. This chain joins TRBV7-9 and TRBJ2-1, with 7 bases aligning to TRBD2. The CDR3 is made up of 14 amino acids. The V and J ends lost 5 bases and 8 bases, in that order; junction bases with no gene match: 9. Germline values: CDR1 SEHNR, CDR2 FQNEAQ (reference sequence).

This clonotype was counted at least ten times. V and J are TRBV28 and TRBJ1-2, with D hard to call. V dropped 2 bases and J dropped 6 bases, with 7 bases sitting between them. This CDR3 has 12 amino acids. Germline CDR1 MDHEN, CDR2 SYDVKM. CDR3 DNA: TGTGCCAGCAGTTTACCAGAGGATGGCTACACCTTC. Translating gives CASSLPEDGYTF.

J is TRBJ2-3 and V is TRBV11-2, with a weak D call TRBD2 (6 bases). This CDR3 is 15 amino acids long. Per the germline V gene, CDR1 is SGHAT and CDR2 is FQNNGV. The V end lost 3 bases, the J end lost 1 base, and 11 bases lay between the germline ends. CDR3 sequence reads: CASSLTGLRTDTQYF. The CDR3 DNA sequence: TGTGCCAGCAGCTTGACGGGACTTCGCACAGATACGCAGTATTTT.

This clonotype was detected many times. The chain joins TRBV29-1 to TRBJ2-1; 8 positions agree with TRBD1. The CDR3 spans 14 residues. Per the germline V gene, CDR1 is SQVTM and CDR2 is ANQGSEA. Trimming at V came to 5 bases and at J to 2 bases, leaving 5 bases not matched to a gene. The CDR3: CSVKRQGPYNEQFF. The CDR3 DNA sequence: TGCAGCGTTAAACGACAGGGGCCCTACAATGAGCAGTTCTTC.

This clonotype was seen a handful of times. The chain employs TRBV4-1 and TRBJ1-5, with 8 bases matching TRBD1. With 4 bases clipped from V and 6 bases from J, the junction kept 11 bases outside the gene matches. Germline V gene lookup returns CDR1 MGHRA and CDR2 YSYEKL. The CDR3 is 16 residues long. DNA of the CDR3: TGCGCCAGCAGCCTTGTAGGACAGGGTGTTCGTCAGCCCCAGCATTTT. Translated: CASSLVGQGVRQPQHF.

The CDR3 DNA follows: TGTGCCAGCAGTCCCCAGTATACGGGGCAAGCGGGAGATACGCAGTATTTT. Protein: CASSPQYTGQAGDTQYF. The chain carries TRBV12-3 or TRBV12-4 and TRBJ2-3; TRBD2 might be the D (6 bases). V lost 5 bases and J 5 bases, leaving 23 bases between the germline ends. The CDR3 extends over 17 amino acids.

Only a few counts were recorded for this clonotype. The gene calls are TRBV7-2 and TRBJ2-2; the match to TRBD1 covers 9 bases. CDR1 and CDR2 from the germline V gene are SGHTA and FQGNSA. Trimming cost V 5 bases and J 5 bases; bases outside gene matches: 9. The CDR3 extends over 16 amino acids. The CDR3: CASSPIQGAGTGELFF. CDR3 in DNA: TGTGCCAGCAGCCCGATACAGGGGGCGGGAACCGGGGAGCTGTTTTTT. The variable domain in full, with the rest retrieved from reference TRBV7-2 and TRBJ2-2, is GAGVSQSPSNKVTEKGKDVELRCDPISGHTALYWYRQSLGQGLEFLIYFQGNSAPDKSGLPSDRFSAERTGGSVSTLTIQRTQQEDSAVYLCASSPIQGAGTGELFFGEGSRLTVL.

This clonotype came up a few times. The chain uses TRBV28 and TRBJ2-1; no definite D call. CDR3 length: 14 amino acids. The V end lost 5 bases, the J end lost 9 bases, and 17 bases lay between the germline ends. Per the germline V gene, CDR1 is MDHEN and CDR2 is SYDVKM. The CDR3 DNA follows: TGTGCCAGCAGTCTGACCGTCGGGTGGAGTGAGCAGTTCTTC. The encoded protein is CASSLTVGWSEQFF.

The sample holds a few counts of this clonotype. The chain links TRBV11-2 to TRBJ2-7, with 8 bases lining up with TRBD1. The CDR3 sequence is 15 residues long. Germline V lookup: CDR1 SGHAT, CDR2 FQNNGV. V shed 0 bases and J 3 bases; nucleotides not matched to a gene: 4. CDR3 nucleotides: TGTGCCAGCAGCTTAGAGGGACAGGCCCTCTACGAGCAGTACTTC. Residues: CASSLEGQALYEQYF.

The CDR3 spells CSAPAAGTGGSYEQYF. The CDR3 DNA is TGCAGTGCCCCAGCGGCTGGGACAGGGGGCTCCTACGAGCAGTACTTC. The chain employs TRBV20-1 and TRBJ2-7; TRBD1 aligns across 11 bases. The V gene's germline CDR1 is DFQATT and CDR2 SNEGSKA (reference sequence). The CDR3 is 16 amino acids. V lost 6 bases and J lost 0; bases outside the gene matches: 10.

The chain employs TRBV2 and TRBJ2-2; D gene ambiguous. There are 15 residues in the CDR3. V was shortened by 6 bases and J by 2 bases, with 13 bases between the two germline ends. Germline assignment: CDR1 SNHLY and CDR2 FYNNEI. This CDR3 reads CASRATRSNTGELFF. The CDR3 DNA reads TGTGCCAGCAGGGCAACAAGGAGTAACACCGGGGAGCTGTTTTTT.

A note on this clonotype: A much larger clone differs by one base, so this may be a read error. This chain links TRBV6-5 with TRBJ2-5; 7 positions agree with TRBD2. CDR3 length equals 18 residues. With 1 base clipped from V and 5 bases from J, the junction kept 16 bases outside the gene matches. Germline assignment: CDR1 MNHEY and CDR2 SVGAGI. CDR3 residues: CASSYWPIRGRGRETQYF. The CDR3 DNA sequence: TGTGCCAGCAGTTACTGGCCAATTCGCGGGAGAGGAAGGGAGACCCAGTACTTC.

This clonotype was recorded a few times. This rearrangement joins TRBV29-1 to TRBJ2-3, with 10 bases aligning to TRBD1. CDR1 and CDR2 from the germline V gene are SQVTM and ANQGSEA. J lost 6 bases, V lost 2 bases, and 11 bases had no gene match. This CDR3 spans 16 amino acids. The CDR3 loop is CSVEPGGDRGMDTQYF. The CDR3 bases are TGCAGCGTTGAACCGGGGGGGGACAGGGGCATGGATACGCAGTATTTT.

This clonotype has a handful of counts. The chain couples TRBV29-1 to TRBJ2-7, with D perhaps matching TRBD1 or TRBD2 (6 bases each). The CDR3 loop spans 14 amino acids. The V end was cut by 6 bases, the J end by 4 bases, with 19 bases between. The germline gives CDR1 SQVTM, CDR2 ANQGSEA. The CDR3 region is CSVGPLPGAYEQYF. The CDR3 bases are TGCAGCGTGGGGCCTCTCCCGGGGGCTTACGAGCAGTACTTC.